This TCR beta chain was documented in a study of OX40 agonist ivuxolimab in advanced cancers. Overall study findings and caveats: Fewer expanded clones were found on average in CD4+ than in CD8+ T cells. Clonal expansion was among the lowest in partial responders at 0.1-3.0 mg/kg, especially CD8+.

Repertoires were generated with immunoSEQ multiplex PCR, while TCRdb's copy carries only in-frame clones and drops some. The sample carries tens of thousands of clones, 70% to 90% recorded once. As regards this clone: The antigen is unknown.

CDR3 length: 17 residues. V was clipped by 10 bases and J by 0 bases, with 21 bases between them. Germline V gene lookup returns CDR1 MNHEY and CDR2 SMNVEV (reference sequence). Systemic immunosuppression or autoimmune disease history was grounds to exclude patients. This sequence was found in an adult with an advanced solid tumor such as melanoma, head and neck, liver or kidney cancer. This sample comprised CD4+ or CD8+ T cells sorted from blood, obtained in a trial of the OX40 agonist ivuxolimab. J is TRBJ2-2 and V is TRBV27; a possible D gene is TRBD2 (7 bases). The CDR3 DNA is TGTGCCACCGGGGGGCTAGCGAATCTATCGAACACCGGGGAGCTGTTTTTT. It specifies CATGGLANLSNTGELFF.